These T cell receptor beta chains were read from a single sample in a study of T cells in Graves' hyperthyroidism and ophthalmopathy. MiXCR was run by TCRdb on the multiplex PCR reads, yielding one entry per CDR3 protein. The sample contains under 500,000 distinct CDR3 sequences, more than 12% of which appear only once. Input material: blood. Receptor source: a man aged 45 to 65 with Graves' ophthalmopathy. Both conserved end residues are part of each CDR3. A D gene is named only where the DNA matches it firmly. Clone size is not always given. Where it is, it says once, few, many or a class for expanded clones.

J	D	size	V	DNA	CDR3
TRBJ1-1	TRBD1	few	TRBV9	TGTGCCAGCAACCCCGGGACAGGCGTTTTTAGGGGTGAAGCTTTCTTT	CASNPGTGVFRGEAFF
TRBJ2-2	-	-	TRBV27	TGTGCCAGCAGTTTGATCCAACCCGGGGAGCTGTTTTTT	CASSLIQPGELFF
TRBJ2-1	-	many	TRBV28	TGTGCCAGCAGACCCGGACGGAGGGCCTCGTACAATGAGCAGTTCTTC	CASRPGRRASYNEQFF
TRBJ2-7	TRBD1	-	TRBV27	TGTGCCAGCAGACACACAGGGGGCCCCTCCTACGAGCAGTACTTC	CASRHTGGPSYEQYF
TRBJ2-1	-	many	TRBV2	TGTGCCACCTTGATACCCTACAATGAGCAGTTCTTC	CATLIPYNEQFF
TRBJ2-5	TRBD2	-	TRBV6-1	TGTGCCAGCAACCCTGGACTAGAAGAGACCCAGTACTTC	CASNPGLEETQYF
TRBJ1-1	-	many	TRBV18	TGTGCCAGCTCATCCGACAAAAACACTGAAGCTTTCTTT	CASSSDKNTEAFF
TRBJ2-3	-	many	TRBV3-1	TGTGCCAGCAGCGAGACTTGGGGGAGCACAGATACGCAGTATTTT	CASSETWGSTDTQYF
TRBJ2-2	-	few	TRBV3-1	TGTGCCAGCAGCCATGGAGACTACACCGGGGAGCTGTTTTTT	CASSHGDYTGELFF
TRBJ2-1	-	few	TRBV20-1	TGCAGTGCAGAAACAGGCAGCGATGAGCAGTTCTTC	CSAETGSDEQFF
TRBJ1-1	TRBD1	many	TRBV29-1	TGCAGCATATACAGGGGGCAAGGCACTGAAGCTTTCTTT	CSIYRGQGTEAFF
TRBJ2-7	TRBD2	many	TRBV6-1	TGTGCCAGCAGCCCCGGGACTAAGGGCGAGCAGTACTTC	CASSPGTKGEQYF
TRBJ2-1	-	-	TRBV28	TGTGCCAGCAGTTTCCCAGGGAATGATGAGCAGTTCTTC	CASSFPGNDEQFF
TRBJ2-1	TRBD2	-	TRBV4-1	TGCGCCAGCAACCAAGCCCTAGCGGGAGACCCCTCCTACAATGAGCAGTTCTTC	CASNQALAGDPSYNEQFF
TRBJ2-2	-	once	TRBV20-1	TGCAGTGCCGCCCAGGGCACCGGGGAGCTGTTTTTT	CSAAQGTGELFF
TRBJ2-6	-	many	TRBV7-8	TGTGCCAGCAGCTTACGGGAGTTTATGGCTGGGGCCAACGTCCTGACTTTC	CASSLREFMAGANVLTF
TRBJ2-7	TRBD2	-	TRBV4-1	TGCGCCAGCAGCCCCGGACTAGCGGGAGCCAACGAGCAGTACTTC	CASSPGLAGANEQYF
TRBJ2-1	TRBD2	many	TRBV30	TGTGCCTGGACCGGGACTAGTTATGAGCAGTTCTTC	CAWTGTSYEQFF
TRBJ2-3	-	many	TRBV12-3/TRBV12-4	TGTGCCAGCAGTTTAATAGTGGATACGCAGTATTTT	CASSLIVDTQYF